This TCR beta chain is drawn from a study of T cells in Graves' hyperthyroidism and ophthalmopathy. Study overall: The authors collected peripheral blood at initial diagnosis, before any treatment. Study findings and constraints: Within blood appeared most thyroid clonotypes that had expanded above 0.001. Stable hyperthyroidism was separated from ophthalmopathy by a model based on 13 V-J features.

This clonotype came up many times. Antigen unknown. Amplified TCR beta CDR3 regions derived from RNA transcripts. The HTBI primer set drove a first-round RT-PCR of the TCR CDR3. TCRdb re-called the multiplex PCR reads through MiXCR, storing one row per CDR3 protein. The data show roughly 560,000 distinct CDR3 sequences, 14% to 15% seen once. Germline CDR1 reads MDHEN; CDR2 reads SYDVKM. Between the trimmed V and J ends, which lost 5 bases and 7 bases, there was a span of 14 bases. The CDR3 length is 13 residues. Diagnostic assessment was based on clinical symptoms, serum thyroxine and TRAb, thyroid ultrasound and orbital computed tomography.

The gene calls are TRBV28 and TRBJ1-1; D is undetermined. The sequencing sample was made of blood. The clonotype comes from a woman aged 35 to 49 with Graves' ophthalmopathy. CDR3 sequence reads: CASSAPLVFEAFF. Written as DNA, the CDR3 is TGTGCCAGCAGTGCCCCCCTGGTATTTGAAGCTTTCTTT.